The TCR beta chain described here comes from a study of T-cell reconstitution after alpha-beta-depleted transplantation in children. Preparation of the TCRbeta library used unique molecular identifiers. One entry per CDR3 protein, called by TCRdb with MiXCR from the PCR reads. The sample comprises about 540,000 distinct CDR3 sequences, 15% to 20% of which are singletons, and roughly 3.3% rests with the top ten. The V and J ends lost 1 base and 0 bases respectively, with 1 base between them. This CDR3 contains 12 residues. CDR1 and CDR2 (germline): SGHRS, YFSETQ. This clonotype was detected ten times or more.

V is TRBV5-1 and J is TRBJ2-5; D is unresolved. The input for sequencing was PBMCs from the stem cell graft donor, taken from the stem cell graft. This receptor was obtained from a human donor who donated a stem cell graft to a child with acute lymphoblastic leukemia. CDR3 nucleotide sequence: TGCGCCAGCAGCTTGTACCAAGAGACCCAGTACTTC. As protein: CASSLYQETQYF.